A selection of T cell receptor beta chains follows, all from one sample in a study of blood T cell repertoires in COVID-19. Sequencing used immunoSEQ multiplex PCR; TCRdb keeps in-frame clones, though not all of them. The sample has 180,000 or so clones, roughly 88% seen once. Sequencing was carried out using peripheral blood. Every receptor here comes from a woman older than 75 with acute or convalescent COVID-19. Each CDR3 is given with its conserved first and last residue. A D gene is named only where the DNA matches it firmly. Size tells how often a clone was seen (once, few, many) or the class of an expanded clone, and some rows leave it out.

v_gene	abundance	j_gene	d_gene	CDR3aa	CDR3nt
TRBV20-1	once	TRBJ1-5	-	CSASAPGISNQPQHF	TGCAGTGCTAGTGCCCCAGGGATAAGCAATCAGCCCCAGCATTTT
TRBV30	-	TRBJ1-4	-	CAWSPGVGGKLFF	TGTGCCTGGAGTCCAGGAGTGGGAGGAAAACTGTTTTTT
TRBV7-2	-	TRBJ2-1	TRBD1	CASSLDAGGYNEQFF	TGTGCCAGCAGCTTAGACGCAGGGGGATACAATGAGCAGTTCTTC
TRBV30	-	TRBJ1-1	-	CAWRLHGVNTEAFF	TGTGCCTGGAGGTTGCATGGAGTGAACACTGAAGCTTTCTTT
TRBV7-2	-	TRBJ2-1	TRBD2	CASSLSGRQDNEQFF	TGTGCCAGCAGCCTAAGCGGGAGGCAGGACAATGAGCAGTTCTTC
TRBV15	-	TRBJ1-2	-	CATSRAGFLGGYTF	TGTGCCACCAGCAGAGCAGGGTTTCTGGGGGGCTACACCTTC
TRBV9	-	TRBJ1-3	TRBD1	CASSVGGQGNTIYF	TGTGCCAGCAGCGTAGGGGGACAGGGAAACACCATATATTTT
TRBV7-9	-	TRBJ1-1	TRBD1	CASSLRGGTGSTEAFF	TGTGCCAGCAGCTTAAGAGGGGGCACGGGGTCCACTGAAGCTTTCTTT
TRBV12-3/TRBV12-4	-	TRBJ2-2	-	CASNFRGIGELFF	TGTGCCAGCAACTTTAGAGGTATCGGGGAGCTGTTTTTT
TRBV24-1	-	TRBJ2-5	-	CATSDGGLLQETQYF	TGTGCCACCAGTGACGGCGGGTTACTACAAGAGACCCAGTACTTC
TRBV19	-	TRBJ2-3	TRBD2	CASSMWLAGSTDTQYF	TGTGCCAGTAGTATGTGGCTAGCGGGAAGCACAGATACGCAGTATTTT
TRBV5-1	-	TRBJ2-7	-	CASSFRGGNEQYF	TGCGCCAGCAGCTTTAGGGGCGGCAACGAGCAGTACTTC
TRBV4-3	-	TRBJ2-1	-	CASSRDTNNEQFF	TGCGCCAGCAGCAGGGACACCAACAATGAGCAGTTCTTC
TRBV19	-	TRBJ1-4	TRBD1	CASSRDRVSTNEKLFF	TGTGCCAGTAGCCGGGACAGGGTTTCAACTAATGAAAAACTGTTTTTT
TRBV9	-	TRBJ2-7	-	CASSPHHRSYEQYF	TGTGCCAGCAGCCCCCACCACAGGTCCTACGAGCAGTACTTC
TRBV11-2	-	TRBJ2-5	-	CASSPRQGSEETQYF	TGTGCCAGCAGCCCCCGGCAGGGTTCGGAAGAGACCCAGTACTTC
TRBV5-3	few	TRBJ1-2	-	CASLTRRGRSQGYTF	TGTGCCAGCTTAACCCGGCGGGGGCGTTCTCAGGGCTACACCTTC
TRBV29-1	once	TRBJ2-1	-	CSVETSLVYEQFF	TGCAGCGTTGAGACTAGTTTGGTTTATGAGCAGTTCTTC
TRBV2	few	TRBJ1-2	TRBD1	CAIRGGQGNYGYTF	TGTGCCATTCGAGGGGGACAGGGTAACTATGGCTACACCTTC
TRBV10-1	-	TRBJ2-6	-	CASSEGGAGANVLTF	TGCGCCAGCAGTGAGGGGGGCGCCGGGGCCAACGTCCTGACTTTC
TRBV18	once	TRBJ1-2	-	CASSANRGPTNYGYTF	TGTGCCAGCTCAGCAAACCGGGGTCCCACTAACTATGGCTACACCTTC
TRBV12-3/TRBV12-4	-	TRBJ1-2	-	CASSFPHRDGYTF	TGTGCCAGCAGTTTTCCCCACCGAGATGGCTACACCTTC
TRBV19	-	TRBJ2-2	-	CASEASGLNTGELFF	TGTGCCAGCGAGGCCTCGGGACTGAACACCGGGGAGCTGTTTTTT
TRBV6-5	-	TRBJ2-7	TRBD1	CASSTPGQGAGQYF	TGTGCCAGCAGTACGCCGGGACAGGGGGCAGGGCAGTACTTC
TRBV7-8	-	TRBJ1-5	-	CASSLGGRNNQPQHF	TGTGCCAGCAGCTTGGGGGGAAGAAACAATCAGCCCCAGCATTTT
TRBV5-6	-	TRBJ2-3	-	CASSLVVRGSSDTQYF	TGTGCCAGCAGCTTGGTGGTCAGGGGCAGTTCGGATACGCAGTATTTT
TRBV7-8	-	TRBJ2-1	-	CASSLAQTSRDEQFF	TGTGCCAGCAGCTTAGCTCAAACTAGCAGGGATGAGCAGTTCTTC
TRBV6-5	few	TRBJ1-3	TRBD1	CASRPDRATGNTIYF	TGTGCCAGCAGGCCGGACAGGGCTACTGGAAACACCATATATTTT
TRBV30	-	TRBJ2-2	-	CASSQNGELFF	TGTGCCTCGTCCCAGAACGGGGAGCTGTTTTTT
TRBV3-1/TRBV3-2	once	TRBJ2-2	-	CASSQETGANTGELFF	TGTGCCAGCAGCCAAGAGACAGGCGCGAACACCGGGGAGCTGTTTTTT
TRBV27	-	TRBJ2-5	-	CASKAGPVQETQYF	TGTGCCAGCAAGGCAGGGCCCGTCCAAGAGACCCAGTACTTC
TRBV5-4	few	TRBJ1-4	-	CASSGTENEKLFF	TGTGCCAGCAGCGGGACTGAAAATGAAAAACTGTTTTTT
TRBV2	-	TRBJ2-4	TRBD1	CASSEAGGRNIQYF	TGTGCCAGCAGTGAGGCAGGGGGAAGAAACATTCAGTACTTC
TRBV19	-	TRBJ1-6	-	CASSIAADNSPLHF	TGTGCCAGTAGTATTGCGGCGGATAATTCACCCCTCCACTTT
TRBV2	-	TRBJ2-5	-	CASNLGETQYF	TGTGCCAGCAATCTAGGAGAGACCCAGTACTTC
TRBV7-2	-	TRBJ2-1	TRBD1	CASSLGQGSNEQFF	TGTGCCAGCAGCCTTGGACAGGGGAGCAATGAGCAGTTCTTC
TRBV3-1/TRBV3-2	-	TRBJ1-4	-	CASSRHGQFPEKLFF	TGTGCCAGCAGCCGCCATGGACAGTTCCCTGAAAAACTGTTTTTT
TRBV5-8	-	TRBJ2-5	TRBD1	CASSPGTGKGAETQYF	TGTGCCAGCAGTCCAGGGACAGGCAAGGGCGCCGAGACCCAGTACTTC
TRBV29-1	-	TRBJ2-1	-	CSAASGLIYNEQFF	TGCAGCGCCGCATCGGGACTTATTTACAATGAGCAGTTCTTC
TRBV27	-	TRBJ1-1	TRBD1	CASIKGTGGTEAFF	TGTGCCAGCATCAAAGGGACAGGGGGCACTGAAGCTTTCTTT